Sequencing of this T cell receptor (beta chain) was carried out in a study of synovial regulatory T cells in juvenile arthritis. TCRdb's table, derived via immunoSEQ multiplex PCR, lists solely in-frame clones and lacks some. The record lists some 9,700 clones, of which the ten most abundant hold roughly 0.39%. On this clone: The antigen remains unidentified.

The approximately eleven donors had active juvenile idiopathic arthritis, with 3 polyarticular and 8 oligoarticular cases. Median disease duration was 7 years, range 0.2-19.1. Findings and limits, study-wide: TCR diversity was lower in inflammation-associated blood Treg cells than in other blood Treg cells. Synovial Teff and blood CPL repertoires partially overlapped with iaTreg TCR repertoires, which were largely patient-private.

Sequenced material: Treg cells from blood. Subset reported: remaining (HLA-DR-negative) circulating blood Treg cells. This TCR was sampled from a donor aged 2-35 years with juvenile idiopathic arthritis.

The CDR3 loop reads CASSPGGGNQPQHF. The chain links TRBV18 to TRBJ1-5; TCRdb proposes TRBD1, but this gene call is untestable without DNA. Germline V gene data show CDR1 as KGHSH and CDR2 as LQKENI. CDR3 length: 14 residues. DNA for this receptor is not on file.